This is a list of T cell receptor beta chains from one sample in a study of STAT5B mutations in CD4+ large granular lymphocyte leukemia. The table came from immunoSEQ multiplex PCR; TCRdb's copy has only in-frame clones and leaves some out. The repertoire includes around 30,000 clones, 72% of them detected once, and 2% sits in the top ten. Sample: CD4+ T cells from blood buffy coats. These receptors originate from a human donor in good health. Each CDR3 is given with its conserved first and last residue. The D gene is left open where the match is weak. Not all rows give a size; the values are once, few, many and, for expanded clones, a class.

v_call	d_call	clone_size	j_call	cdr3_nt	cdr3_aa
TRBV4-2	NA	few	TRBJ1-6	TGTGCCAGCAGCCAAGATCCGGGTAGCTCCTATAATTCACCCCTCCACTTT	CASSQDPGSSYNSPLHF
TRBV2	NA	NA	TRBJ1-6	TGTGCCAGCCTTCCCGGCGGGGGCGGTGATAATTCACCCCTCCACTTT	CASLPGGGGDNSPLHF
TRBV7-2	TRBD1	NA	TRBJ2-7	TGTGCCAGCAGACCTACAGGGGCCTACGAGCAGTACTTC	CASRPTGAYEQYF
TRBV5-1	NA	NA	TRBJ2-3	TGCGCCAGCAGCTGGAGGGGGTCGTCGGACAGGCAAAGCACAGATACGCAGTATTTT	CASSWRGSSDRQSTDTQYF
TRBV11-3	TRBD1	once	TRBJ2-7	TGTGCCAGCAGCTTACGCTCCGGGACAGGGGTCTCCGAGCAGTACTTC	CASSLRSGTGVSEQYF
TRBV6-1	NA	few	TRBJ1-1	TGTGCCAGCAGTCCCGTGGGAGGGCTGGACACTGAAGCTTTCTTT	CASSPVGGLDTEAFF
TRBV27	NA	NA	TRBJ2-2	TGTGCCAGCAGTTTATGGGGCAGGAGGGGCACCGGGGAGCTGTTTTTT	CASSLWGRRGTGELFF
TRBV4-3	TRBD2	NA	TRBJ2-1	TGCGCCAGCAGCCACGAGCGGGGGGGGAGGAATGAGCAGTTCTTC	CASSHERGGRNEQFF
TRBV4-3	NA	once	TRBJ1-3	TGCGCCAGCAGCCAAGATAGGGGGTCCTCTGGAAACACCATATATTTT	CASSQDRGSSGNTIYF
TRBV2	TRBD1	NA	TRBJ1-4	TGTGCCAGCAGAAACGGGGCAGGGGGCCCTAATGAAAAACTGTTTTTT	CASRNGAGGPNEKLFF
TRBV7-2	NA	few	TRBJ2-7	TGTGCCAGCAGCTTAGCGAGCAGGGGCGAGCAGTACTTC	CASSLASRGEQYF
TRBV5-1	TRBD1	NA	TRBJ2-1	TGCGCCAGCAGCTTCGGTTACCGGGACAGGGCGGGAGATGAGCAGTTCTTC	CASSFGYRDRAGDEQFF
TRBV5-1	NA	NA	TRBJ2-7	TGCGCCAGCAGCCGAATGGGCCAGGTTGTAGACGAGCAGTACTTC	CASSRMGQVVDEQYF
TRBV10-3	NA	NA	TRBJ1-5	TGTGCCATCAGTGAATCACGGGAGGGTAGCAATCAGCCCCAGCATTTT	CAISESREGSNQPQHF
TRBV6-1	NA	NA	TRBJ2-2	TGTGCCAGCAGTGCGGTGGGGCGGACCGGGGAGCTGTTTTTT	CASSAVGRTGELFF
TRBV6-1	NA	NA	TRBJ1-6	TGTGCCAGCAGTGAGCTCTTGCCAAACTATAATTCACCCCTCCACTTT	CASSELLPNYNSPLHF
TRBV5-1	TRBD1	NA	TRBJ2-7	TGCGCCAGCAGCCCGGGACAGGGAAGCGAGCAGTACTTC	CASSPGQGSEQYF
TRBV5-1	TRBD2	NA	TRBJ2-5	TGCGCCAGCAGCCCACGGACTAGCGGGACGCAAGAGACCCAGTACTTC	CASSPRTSGTQETQYF
TRBV5-1	NA	few	TRBJ2-3	TGCGCCAGCAGCGCTGAGGAGGATACGCAGTATTTT	CASSAEEDTQYF
TRBV11-2	TRBD1	NA	TRBJ2-3	TGTGCCAGCAGCTTCCAGGGGGGCACAGATACGCAGTATTTT	CASSFQGGTDTQYF
TRBV5-1	NA	NA	TRBJ1-1	TGCGCCAGCAGGTGGACCTCGGAGAACACTGAAGCTTTCTTT	CASRWTSENTEAFF
TRBV7-2	NA	once	TRBJ1-2	TGTGCCAGCAGCTTAATGGGGGGAGATGGCTACACCTTC	CASSLMGGDGYTF
TRBV29-1	TRBD2	NA	TRBJ2-1	TGCAGCGTTGAGCGGGGGGCGTCATACAATGAGCAGTTCTTC	CSVERGASYNEQFF
TRBV5-6	NA	NA	TRBJ2-1	TGTGCCAGCAGCTCTCTCGGGGTCAGCTCCTACAATGAGCAGTTCTTC	CASSSLGVSSYNEQFF
TRBV30	NA	NA	TRBJ2-3	TGTGCCTGGGGAGAGGGGCGCGTAGATACGCAGTATTTT	CAWGEGRVDTQYF
TRBV2	NA	few	TRBJ2-7	TGTGCCAGCAGTGAAAGGACTCCCCCTTCCGAGCAGTACTTC	CASSERTPPSEQYF
TRBV27	NA	NA	TRBJ1-2	TGTGCCAGCAGCTCTACAGCTTTCGGAGGCTACACCTTC	CASSSTAFGGYTF
TRBV5-1	NA	NA	TRBJ2-2	TGCGCCAGCAGCCCCTTCGGGGGGCCAGACACCGGGGAGCTGTTTTTT	CASSPFGGPDTGELFF
TRBV7-2	NA	few	TRBJ1-4	TGTGCCAGCAGCTTAGCGAGGGGTGGTGATGAAAAACTGTTTTTT	CASSLARGGDEKLFF
TRBV5-4	NA	NA	TRBJ1-2	TGTGCCAGCAGCTCGACAGCCCTCCCGGCGGGCTACACCTTC	CASSSTALPAGYTF
TRBV7-2	NA	NA	TRBJ2-7	TGTGCCAGCAGCTTTCAGGGGTCCTACGAGCAGTACTTC	CASSFQGSYEQYF
TRBV18	NA	few	TRBJ1-1	TGTGCCAGCTCACCATTGGAAAACACTGAAGCTTTCTTT	CASSPLENTEAFF
TRBV18	NA	once	TRBJ2-2	TGTGCCAGCTCACCGATGAGGGCGGACACCGGGGAGCTGTTTTTT	CASSPMRADTGELFF
TRBV30	NA	NA	TRBJ1-5	TGTGCCTGGAGCCTAGGGTTGGATCAGCCCCAGCATTTT	CAWSLGLDQPQHF
TRBV10-2	TRBD1	NA	TRBJ1-1	TGCGCCAGCAGGTTAGGGGGCGGTGGCACTGAAGCTTTCTTT	CASRLGGGGTEAFF
TRBV2	TRBD1	few	TRBJ1-1	TGTGCCAGCAGTGGTAACAGGGGGTACACTGAAGCTTTCTTT	CASSGNRGYTEAFF
TRBV5-1	NA	NA	TRBJ2-5	TGCGCCAGCTGGGAAGGGGAACGAGAGACCCAGTACTTC	CASWEGERETQYF